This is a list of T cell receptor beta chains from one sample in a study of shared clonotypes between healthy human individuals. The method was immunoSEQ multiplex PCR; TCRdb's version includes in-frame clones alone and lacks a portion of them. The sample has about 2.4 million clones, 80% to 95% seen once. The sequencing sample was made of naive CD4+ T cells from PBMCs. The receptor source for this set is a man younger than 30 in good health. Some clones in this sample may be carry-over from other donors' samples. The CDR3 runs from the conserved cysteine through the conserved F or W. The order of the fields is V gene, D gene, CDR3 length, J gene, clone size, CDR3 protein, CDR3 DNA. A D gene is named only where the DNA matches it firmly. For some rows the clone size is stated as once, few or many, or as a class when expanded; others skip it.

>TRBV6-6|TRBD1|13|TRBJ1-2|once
CASTDRGDYGYTF
TGTGCCAGCACCGACAGGGGCGACTATGGCTACACCTTC
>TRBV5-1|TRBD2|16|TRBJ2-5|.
CASSLGPGRGRETQYF
TGCGCCAGCAGCTTGGGCCCGGGGCGCGGGAGAGAGACCCAGTACTTC
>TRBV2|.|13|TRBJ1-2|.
CASIPGQGGGYTF
TGTGCCAGCATTCCGGGGCAGGGCGGTGGCTACACCTTC
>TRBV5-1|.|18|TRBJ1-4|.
CASSLGQPPGRFNEKLFF
TGCGCCAGCAGCTTGGGACAACCTCCGGGACGGTTTAATGAAAAACTGTTTTTT
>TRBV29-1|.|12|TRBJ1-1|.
CSVGTGNTEAFF
TGCAGCGTTGGTACAGGGAACACTGAAGCTTTCTTT
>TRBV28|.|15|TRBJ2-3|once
CASSLSGSGTDTQYF
TGTGCCAGCAGTCTCTCCGGGTCCGGCACAGATACGCAGTATTTT
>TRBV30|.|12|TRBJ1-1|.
CAWDRLNTEAFF
TGTGCCTGGGACCGCTTGAACACTGAAGCTTTCTTT
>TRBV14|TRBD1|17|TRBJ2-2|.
CASSRHLGTGPSGELFF
TGTGCCAGCAGCCGCCATCTAGGGACAGGGCCGTCCGGGGAGCTGTTTTTT
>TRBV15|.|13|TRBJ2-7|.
CATSLLVDYEQYF
TGTGCCACCAGCCTTTTAGTGGACTACGAGCAGTACTTC
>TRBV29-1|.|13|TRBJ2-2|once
CSVEESGAGELFF
TGCAGCGTTGAAGAGTCCGGGGCCGGGGAGCTGTTTTTT
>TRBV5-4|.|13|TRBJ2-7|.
CASRKQGTYEQYF
TGTGCCAGCAGAAAACAGGGAACCTACGAGCAGTACTTC
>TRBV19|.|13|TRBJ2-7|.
CASSIVWLDEQYF
TGTGCCAGTAGTATAGTATGGCTTGACGAGCAGTACTTC
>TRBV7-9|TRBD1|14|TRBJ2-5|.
CASSPRTGEETQYF
TGTGCCAGCAGCCCCCGGACAGGGGAGGAGACCCAGTACTTC
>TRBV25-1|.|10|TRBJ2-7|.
CASYLYEQYF
TGTGCCAGCTATCTCTACGAGCAGTACTTC
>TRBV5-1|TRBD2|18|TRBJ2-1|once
CASSSGLAGGPSYNEQFF
TGCGCCAGCAGCTCTGGACTAGCGGGAGGGCCCTCCTACAATGAGCAGTTCTTC
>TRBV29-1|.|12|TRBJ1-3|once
CSYKGSGNTIYF
TGCAGCTATAAAGGCTCTGGAAACACCATATATTTT
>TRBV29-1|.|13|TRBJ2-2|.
CSGHIAHTGELFF
TGCAGCGGCCATATAGCGCACACCGGGGAGCTGTTTTTT
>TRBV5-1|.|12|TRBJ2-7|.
CASSFGLNEQYF
TGCGCCAGCAGCTTTGGGCTGAACGAGCAGTACTTC
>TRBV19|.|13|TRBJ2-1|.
CASSGRELSEQFF
TGTGCCAGTAGTGGCCGGGAGCTCAGTGAGCAGTTCTTC
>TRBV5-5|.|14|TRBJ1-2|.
CASSLDPFNYGYTF
TGTGCCAGCAGCTTAGATCCCTTTAACTATGGCTACACCTTC
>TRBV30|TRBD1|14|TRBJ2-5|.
CAWAGQGAQKTQYF
TGTGCCTGGGCAGGACAGGGGGCGCAGAAGACCCAGTACTTC
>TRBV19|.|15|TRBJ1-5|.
CASSIDSGGNQPQHF
TGTGCCAGTAGTATAGATTCAGGGGGCAATCAGCCCCAGCATTTT
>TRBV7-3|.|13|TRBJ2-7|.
CASSPGMGLEQYF
TGTGCCAGCAGCCCAGGGATGGGCCTCGAGCAGTACTTC
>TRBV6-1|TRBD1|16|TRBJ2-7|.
CASSVGQGSPSYEQYF
TGTGCCAGCAGTGTTGGACAGGGATCGCCGTCCTACGAGCAGTACTTC
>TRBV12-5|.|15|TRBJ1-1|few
CASGLGMGMDTEAFF
TGTGCTAGTGGTTTGGGGATGGGGATGGACACTGAAGCTTTCTTT
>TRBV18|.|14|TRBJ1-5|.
CASSRDPLGQPQHF
TGTGCCAGCTCGCGGGACCCCCTTGGGCAGCCCCAGCATTTT
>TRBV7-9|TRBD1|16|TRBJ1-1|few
CASSLGWDRENTEAFF
TGTGCCAGCAGCTTAGGGTGGGACAGGGAGAACACTGAAGCTTTCTTT
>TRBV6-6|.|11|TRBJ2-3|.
CAAGSGDTQYF
TGTGCCGCCGGGTCGGGAGATACGCAGTATTTT
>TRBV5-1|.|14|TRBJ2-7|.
CASSLGGAYYEQYF
TGCGCCAGCAGCTTGGGAGGCGCTTACTACGAGCAGTACTTC
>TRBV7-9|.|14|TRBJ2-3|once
CASSLAIGPYTQYF
TGTGCCAGCAGCTTAGCGATCGGACCCTATACGCAGTATTTT
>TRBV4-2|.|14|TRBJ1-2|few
CASSQDPKVYGYTF
TGTGCCAGCAGCCAAGATCCGAAAGTCTATGGCTACACCTTC
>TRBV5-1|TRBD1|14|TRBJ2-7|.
CASSLGQGFDEQYF
TGCGCCAGCAGCTTGGGACAGGGGTTCGACGAGCAGTACTTC
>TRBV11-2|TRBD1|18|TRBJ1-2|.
CASSLGRGKGQPGRGYTF
TGTGCCAGCAGCTTAGGAAGGGGTAAGGGACAGCCTGGACGTGGCTACACCTTC
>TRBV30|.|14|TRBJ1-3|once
CAWSRGSSGNTIYF
TGTGCCTGGAGTCGGGGGTCCTCTGGAAACACCATATATTTT
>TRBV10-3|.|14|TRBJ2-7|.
CAISESGLAYEQYF
TGTGCCATCAGTGAGTCGGGGCTAGCTTACGAGCAGTACTTC
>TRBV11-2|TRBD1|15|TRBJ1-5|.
CASSLGTGDNQPQHF
TGTGCCAGCAGCTTAGGGACAGGAGACAATCAGCCCCAGCATTTT
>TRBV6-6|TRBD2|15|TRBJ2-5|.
CASSSLAGGGETQYF
TGTGCCAGCAGTTCCCTAGCGGGAGGGGGGGAGACCCAGTACTTC
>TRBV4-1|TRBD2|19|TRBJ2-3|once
CASSQESGLALASTDTQYF
TGCGCCAGCAGCCAAGAGTCAGGACTAGCGTTAGCTAGCACAGATACGCAGTATTTT
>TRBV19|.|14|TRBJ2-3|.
CASRSGASTDTQYF
TGTGCCAGTAGGTCAGGGGCTAGCACAGATACGCAGTATTTT
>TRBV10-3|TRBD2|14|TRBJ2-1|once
CATLAGGPGNEQFF
TGTGCCACCCTAGCGGGAGGGCCGGGCAATGAGCAGTTCTTC
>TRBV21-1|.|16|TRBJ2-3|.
CASSNVVTAPGITQYF
TGTGCCAGCAGCAATGTGGTGACGGCCCCTGGGATTACGCAGTATTTT
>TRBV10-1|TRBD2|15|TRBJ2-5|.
CASSESGGREETQYF
TGCGCCAGCAGTGAGTCCGGTGGGAGGGAGGAGACCCAGTACTTC
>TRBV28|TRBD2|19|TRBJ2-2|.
CASSGEGGRTRRVTGELFF
TGTGCCAGCAGTGGTGAGGGCGGGAGGACGCGGAGGGTCACCGGGGAGCTGTTTTTT
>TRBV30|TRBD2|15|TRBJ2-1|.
CAWSTGLDIMGEQFF
TGTGCCTGGAGTACGGGACTAGATATAATGGGTGAGCAGTTCTTC
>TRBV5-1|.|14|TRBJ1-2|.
CASSLEFVNYGYTF
TGCGCCAGCAGCTTGGAATTCGTTAACTATGGCTACACCTTC
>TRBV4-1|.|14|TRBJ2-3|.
CASSQGAIVDTQYF
TGCGCCAGCAGCCAAGGGGCCATAGTGGATACGCAGTATTTT
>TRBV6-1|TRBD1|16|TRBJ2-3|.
CASSEDRGFSTDTQYF
TGTGCCAGCAGTGAGGACAGGGGGTTTAGCACAGATACGCAGTATTTT
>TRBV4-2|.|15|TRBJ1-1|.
CASSQDLAGATEAFF
TGTGCCAGCAGCCAAGACCTCGCAGGGGCTACTGAAGCTTTCTTT
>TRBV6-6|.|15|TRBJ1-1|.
CASSPGQGSDTEAFF
TGTGCCAGCAGTCCAGGGCAGGGAAGCGATACTGAAGCTTTCTTT
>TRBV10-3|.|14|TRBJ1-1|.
CAIRKGGEREEAFF
TGTGCCATCAGGAAGGGGGGCGAGAGGGAAGAAGCTTTCTTT
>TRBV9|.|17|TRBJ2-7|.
CASSVGDSLQIPYEQYF
TGTGCCAGCAGCGTAGGCGACAGCCTCCAAATTCCCTACGAGCAGTACTTC
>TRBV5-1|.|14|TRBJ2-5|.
CASSLVQGPETQYF
TGCGCCAGCAGCTTGGTCCAGGGGCCAGAGACCCAGTACTTC
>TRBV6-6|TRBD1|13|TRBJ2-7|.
CASRTGTGSQQYF
TGTGCCAGCAGAACCGGGACAGGCTCCCAGCAGTACTTC
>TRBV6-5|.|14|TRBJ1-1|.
CASSYSTGNTEAFF
TGTGCCAGCAGTTACTCAACGGGGAACACTGAAGCTTTCTTT
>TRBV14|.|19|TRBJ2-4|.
CASSQHFTGPEGAKNIQYF
TGTGCCAGCAGCCAACACTTCACAGGGCCTGAAGGAGCCAAAAACATTCAGTACTTC